This is a list of T cell receptor beta chains from one sample in a study of blood T cell repertoires in COVID-19. Some clones are missing from TCRdb's copy, which holds only in-frame ones; the method was immunoSEQ multiplex PCR. The table records about 190,000 clones, about 85% of them present only once. Sequencing input: peripheral blood. The receptor source for this set is a woman aged 25 to 39 with active or convalescent COVID-19. The CDR3 runs from the conserved cysteine through the conserved F or W. D genes are given only for firm matches. Clone size is given for some rows only: seen once, a few or many times, or a class if the clone is expanded.

v_call	d_call	j_call	clone_size	cdr3_nt	cdr3_aa
TRBV15	TRBD2	TRBJ2-1	-	TGTGCCACCAGCAGAGGGGTAGCGGGCTATGAGCAGTTCTTC	CATSRGVAGYEQFF
TRBV28	-	TRBJ2-7	-	TGTGCCAGCAGTTTACGGTTAAACGAGCAGTACTTC	CASSLRLNEQYF
TRBV27	-	TRBJ2-3	-	TGTGCCAGCAGCCTGTTGGGTAGTACGACTAGCACAGATACGCAGTATTTT	CASSLLGSTTSTDTQYF
TRBV11-2	TRBD1	TRBJ1-6	-	TGTGCCAGCAGCGGACCGGGACAGGGCGGCTCCTATAATTCACCCCTCCACTTT	CASSGPGQGGSYNSPLHF
TRBV19	-	TRBJ1-3	-	TGTGCCAGTAGTATAAGGCAGGGCTACTCTGGAAACACCATATATTTT	CASSIRQGYSGNTIYF
TRBV7-8	TRBD2	TRBJ2-1	-	TGTGCCAGCAGCTTTAGCGGGGACTACAATGAGCAGTTCTTC	CASSFSGDYNEQFF
TRBV12-5	TRBD1	TRBJ1-6	few	TGTGCTAGTGGCCCTCCCCCCGGGACAGGGGGCCTCGCCTATAATTCACCCCTCCACTTT	CASGPPPGTGGLAYNSPLHF
TRBV7-9	-	TRBJ1-4	-	TGTGCCAGCAGCCCACGGGACGCGGGGTCGCGTGCTAATGAAAAACTGTTTTTT	CASSPRDAGSRANEKLFF
TRBV3-1/TRBV3-2	TRBD2	TRBJ2-1	-	TGTGCCAGCAGCCAAGATAGCGGGAGGCCGGGTAATGAGCAGTTCTTC	CASSQDSGRPGNEQFF
TRBV11-3	-	TRBJ1-1	-	TGTGCCAGCAGCTTAGAGGCGGCTGAAGCTTTCTTT	CASSLEAAEAFF
TRBV12-3/TRBV12-4	TRBD1	TRBJ1-2	-	TGTGCCAGCAGGGGACAGATCTCCTATGGCTACACCTTC	CASRGQISYGYTF
TRBV29-1	-	TRBJ1-2	-	TGCAGCCCATGGGGCCCCGGACGGCGCTATGGCTACACCTTC	CSPWGPGRRYGYTF
TRBV10-2	TRBD2	TRBJ2-3	-	TGCGCCAGCAGTGATACTAGCGGAGGACGACTTCTCCTAGATACGCAGTATTTT	CASSDTSGGRLLLDTQYF
TRBV2	-	TRBJ2-5	-	TGTGCCAGCAGTGAAGACAGGGTCGTAGAGACCCAGTACTTC	CASSEDRVVETQYF
TRBV9	TRBD1	TRBJ2-5	few	TGTGCCAGCAGCGTAGACAGGGGGGACGCGGAGACCCAGTACTTC	CASSVDRGDAETQYF
TRBV5-1	TRBD1	TRBJ2-5	-	TGCGCCAGCAGCTTGGGGACAGGGCAATGGGGAGAGACCCAGTACTTC	CASSLGTGQWGETQYF
TRBV11-3	TRBD2	TRBJ2-1	-	TGTGCCAGCAGCTTAGATCAGATGGTAGCGGGAGGGAACAATGAGCAGTTCTTC	CASSLDQMVAGGNNEQFF
TRBV7-2	-	TRBJ2-1	-	TGTGCCAGCAGCTTAGAGGGGTTCCATGAGCAGTTCTTC	CASSLEGFHEQFF
TRBV28	-	TRBJ1-3	-	TGTGCCAGCAGCTTAATCGTAGGAAACACCATATATTTT	CASSLIVGNTIYF
TRBV11-2	TRBD2	TRBJ2-3	few	TGTGCCAGCAGCGGAGACCCTAGCGGGGGCTCCACAGATACGCAGTATTTT	CASSGDPSGGSTDTQYF
TRBV9	-	TRBJ1-5	once	TGTGCCAGCAGCGTAGACGACAGTCTACAGCCCCAGCATTTT	CASSVDDSLQPQHF
TRBV18	TRBD1	TRBJ1-2	-	TGTGCCAGCTCACCACCCGACAGGGGTGGCTATGGCTACACCTTC	CASSPPDRGGYGYTF
TRBV10-1	-	TRBJ2-4	-	TGCGCCAGCAGTGAGAGCGTCAGTACCATTCAGTACTTC	CASSESVSTIQYF
TRBV4-1	-	TRBJ2-1	-	TGCGCCAGCAGCCAAGCTAGGGCTAGCTTGGGGGAGCAGTTCTTC	CASSQARASLGEQFF
TRBV27	TRBD1	TRBJ1-2	-	TGTGCCAGCACCCAAATCGGGACAGGGACCTATGGCTACACCTTC	CASTQIGTGTYGYTF
TRBV5-1	-	TRBJ1-2	-	TGCGCCAGCAGCTTGGTTCCAGCGTCCTATGGCTACACCTTC	CASSLVPASYGYTF
TRBV6-5	TRBD1	TRBJ2-7	-	TGTGCCAGCAGGCCGGGGACAGGGGCCTACGAGCAGTACTTC	CASRPGTGAYEQYF